This T cell receptor beta chain emerged from a study of blood T cell repertoires in COVID-19. Study as a whole: Spain, Italy and the United States supplied samples that represented acute and convalescent COVID-19. T cells, B-cell-depleted T cells, or PBMCs provided the cDNA or gDNA that served as material.

With 3 bases removed from V and 5 bases from J, the gap between germline ends came to 8 bases. Germline-derived CDR1 and CDR2 are LNHDA and SQIVND (reference sequence). The CDR3 extends over 13 amino acids. In the source study's methods: How many nucleated cells were present was estimated from reference gene primer amplification. The assay was immunoSEQ multiplex PCR, and TCRdb's table has in-frame clones only and misses some. V and J calls and clone size are as listed in that table; D and trimming were resolved from the DNA. Among roughly 300,000 clones, approximately 80% were seen once, and the ten largest hold around 3%.

The specimen sequenced was peripheral blood. The chain couples TRBV19 to TRBJ2-1; no definite D call. The TCR was taken from a woman in her sixties with active or convalescent COVID-19. The CDR3 region is CASSIIRDNEQFF. Written as DNA, the CDR3 is TGTGCCAGTAGTATTATTAGAGACAATGAGCAGTTCTTC. Variable domain in full (rest from reference TRBV19 and TRBJ2-1): DGGITQSPKYLFRKEGQNVTLSCEQNLNHDAMYWYRQDPGQGLRLIYYSQIVNDFQKGDIAEGYSVSREKKESFPLTVTSAQKNPTAFYLCASSIIRDNEQFFGPGTRLTVL.